This TCR beta chain was profiled in a study of blood T cell repertoires in COVID-19. Study information: From the United States, Italy and Spain came samples of acute and convalescent COVID-19. Sources were T cells, B-cell-depleted T cells, or PBMCs; the material itself was cDNA or gDNA.

Germline V CDR1 and CDR2: GTSNPN, SVGIG (reference sequence). V shed 1 base and J 4 bases; nucleotides not matched to a gene: 4. CDR3 length: 14 amino acids. Some clones are missing from TCRdb's copy, which holds only in-frame ones; the method was immunoSEQ multiplex PCR. The sample includes 400,000 or so clones, 88% of them seen just once. The TCR sequence derives from a woman aged 40 to 49 with acute COVID-19. The specimen was PBMCs or T cells enriched from blood (not recorded which). This rearrangement joins TRBV30 to TRBJ2-7, with TRBD1 matching over 10 bases. The CDR3 coding sequence is TGTGCCTGGAGTGGGGACAGGGGAATTTACGAGCAGTACTTC. Its protein is CAWSGDRGIYEQYF.